One and the same sample provided the 4 T cell receptor beta chains below, sequenced in a study of Ad26.COV2.S vaccination and SARS-CoV-2 variants. Treatment here: roughly 19 received Ad26.COV2.S at low or high dose, single or two shots; about 5 received placebo; per-sample allocation not given. The investigators took samples on day 63 after the first vaccine or placebo injection. Repertoires were generated with immunoSEQ multiplex PCR, while TCRdb's copy carries only in-frame clones and drops some. Here the sample spans approximately 280,000 clones, roughly 86% being singletons. The sample here was peripheral blood, taken in a trial of Ad26.COV2.S vaccine versus placebo. The receptors were gathered from a person aged 18-60 years who received the Ad26.COV2.S COVID-19 vaccine or a placebo.

This sequence joins TRBV6-1 and TRBJ1-1; D is uncertain. The CDR3 loop spans 14 amino acids. V dropped 3 bases and J dropped 7 bases, with 15 bases sitting between them. CDR1 and CDR2 from the germline V gene are MNHNS and SASEGT. The CDR3 protein is CASSERGRYVEAFF. The CDR3 bases are TGTGCCAGCAGTGAGAGAGGGAGATATGTTGAAGCTTTCTTT.

This sequence joins TRBV30 and TRBJ2-3; D is possibly TRBD2 (5 bases). CDR1 is GTSNPN, CDR2 SVGIG, per germline (reference sequence). The V end was cut by 0 bases, the J end by 0 bases, with 7 bases between. The CDR3 loop spans 14 amino acids. CDR3 sequence: CAWSVGGSTDTQYF. CDR3 coding DNA: TGTGCCTGGAGTGTAGGCGGGAGCACAGATACGCAGTATTTT.

The chain carries TRBV10-3 and TRBJ1-5, with 9 nucleotides matching TRBD1. V dropped 5 bases and J dropped 6; count of bases not matched to a gene: 8. Germline loops: CDR1 ENHRY, CDR2 SYGVKD. The CDR3 totals 15 residues. In DNA form, the CDR3 reads TGTGCCATCAGTAAGGGACAGGGAGTAAGTCAGCCCCAGCATTTT. Residues: CAISKGQGVSQPQHF.

The chain carries TRBV7-9 and TRBJ1-4; a possible D gene is TRBD1 (6 bases). The germline V gene has CDR1 SEHNR and CDR2 FQNEAQ (reference sequence). The CDR3 is 14 residues long. With 5 bases removed from V and 6 bases from J, the gap between germline ends came to 13 bases. The CDR3 DNA follows: TGTGCCAGCAGCAGGGGGAGGAGGGATGAAAAACTGTTTTTT. Translating it yields CASSRGRRDEKLFF.